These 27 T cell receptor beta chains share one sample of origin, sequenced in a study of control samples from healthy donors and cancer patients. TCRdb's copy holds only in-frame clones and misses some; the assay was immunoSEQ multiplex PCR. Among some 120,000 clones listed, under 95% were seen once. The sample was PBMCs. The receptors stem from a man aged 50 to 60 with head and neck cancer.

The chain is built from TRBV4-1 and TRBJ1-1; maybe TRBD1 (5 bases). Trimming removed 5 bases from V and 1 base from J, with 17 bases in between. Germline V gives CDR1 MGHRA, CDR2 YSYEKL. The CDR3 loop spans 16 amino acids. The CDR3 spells CASSYTQDQGNTEAFF. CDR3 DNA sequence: TGCGCCAGCAGCTATACACAGGATCAGGGGAACACTGAAGCTTTCTTT.

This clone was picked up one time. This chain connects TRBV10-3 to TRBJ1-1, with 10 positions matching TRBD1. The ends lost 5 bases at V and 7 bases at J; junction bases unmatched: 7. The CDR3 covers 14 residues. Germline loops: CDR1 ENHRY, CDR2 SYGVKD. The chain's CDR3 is CAISWTGGGNEAFF. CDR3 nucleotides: TGTGCCATCAGTTGGACAGGGGGTGGCAATGAAGCTTTCTTT.

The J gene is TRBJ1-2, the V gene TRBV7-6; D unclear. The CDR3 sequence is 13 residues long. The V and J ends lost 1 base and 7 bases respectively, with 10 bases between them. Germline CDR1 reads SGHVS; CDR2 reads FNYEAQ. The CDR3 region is CASSLGALGGYTF. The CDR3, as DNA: TGTGCCAGCAGCTTAGGTGCTTTGGGTGGCTACACCTTC.

CDR3 region: CASSYYGGAQYF. The CDR3 nucleotides are TGTGCCAGCAGTTACTACGGGGGGGCCCAGTATTTT. The chain is built from TRBV6-2 or TRBV6-3 and TRBJ2-3, with 8 bases fitting TRBD2. Germline values: CDR1 MNHEY, CDR2 SVGEGT. Trimming cost V 1 base and J 12 bases; bases outside gene matches: 3. The length of the CDR3 is 12 residues.

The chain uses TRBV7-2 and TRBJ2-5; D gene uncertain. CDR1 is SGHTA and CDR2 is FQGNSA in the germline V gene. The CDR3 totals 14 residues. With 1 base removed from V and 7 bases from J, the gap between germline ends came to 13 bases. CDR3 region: CASSLGQKMGTQYF. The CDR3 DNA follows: TGTGCCAGCAGCTTAGGCCAAAAGATGGGGACCCAGTACTTC.

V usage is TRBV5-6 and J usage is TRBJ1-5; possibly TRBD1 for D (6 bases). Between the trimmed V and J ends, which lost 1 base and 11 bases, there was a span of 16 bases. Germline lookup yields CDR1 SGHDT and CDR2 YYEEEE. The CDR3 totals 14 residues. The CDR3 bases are TGTGCCAGCAGCTTGATGGACAGAGAGGCAGCCCAGCATTTT. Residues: CASSLMDREAAQHF.

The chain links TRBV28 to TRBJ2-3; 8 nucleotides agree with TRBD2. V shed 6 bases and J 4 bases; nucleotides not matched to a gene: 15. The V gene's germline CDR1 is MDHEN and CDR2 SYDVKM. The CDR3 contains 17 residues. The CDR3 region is CASSPPPGAGGADTQYF. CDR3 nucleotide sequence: TGTGCCAGCAGCCCCCCCCCGGGCGCGGGGGGTGCAGATACGCAGTATTTT.

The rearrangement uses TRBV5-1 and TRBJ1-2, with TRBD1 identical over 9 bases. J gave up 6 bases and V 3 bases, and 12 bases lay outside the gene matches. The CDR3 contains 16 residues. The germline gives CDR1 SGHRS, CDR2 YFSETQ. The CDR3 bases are TGCGCCAGCAGCTGGGATCCGGGACAGGGACCCCATGGCTACACCTTC. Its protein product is CASSWDPGQGPHGYTF.

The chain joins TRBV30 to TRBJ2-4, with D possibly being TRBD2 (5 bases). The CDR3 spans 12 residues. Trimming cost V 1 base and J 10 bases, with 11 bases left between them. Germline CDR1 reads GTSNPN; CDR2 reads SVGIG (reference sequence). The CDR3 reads CAWSGTSGIQYF. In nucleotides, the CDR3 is TGTGCCTGGAGTGGGACTTCGGGGATTCAGTACTTC.

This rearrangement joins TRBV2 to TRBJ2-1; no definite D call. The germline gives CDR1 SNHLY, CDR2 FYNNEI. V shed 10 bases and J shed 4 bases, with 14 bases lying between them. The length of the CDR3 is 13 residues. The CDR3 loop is CATRTVTYNEQFF. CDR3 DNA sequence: TGTGCCACGAGGACCGTAACATACAATGAGCAGTTCTTC.

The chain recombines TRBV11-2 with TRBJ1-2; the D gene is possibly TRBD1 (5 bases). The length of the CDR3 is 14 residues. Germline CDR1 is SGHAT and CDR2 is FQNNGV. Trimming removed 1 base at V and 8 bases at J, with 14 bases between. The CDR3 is CASSLGGSGLGYTF. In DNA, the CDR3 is TGTGCCAGCAGCTTAGGAGGATCAGGGCTGGGCTACACCTTC.

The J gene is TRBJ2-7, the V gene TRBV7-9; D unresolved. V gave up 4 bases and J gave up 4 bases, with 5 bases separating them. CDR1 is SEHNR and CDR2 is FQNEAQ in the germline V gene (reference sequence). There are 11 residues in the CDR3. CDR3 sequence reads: CASSYQYEQYF. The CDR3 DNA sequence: TGTGCCAGCAGCTACCAGTACGAGCAGTACTTC.

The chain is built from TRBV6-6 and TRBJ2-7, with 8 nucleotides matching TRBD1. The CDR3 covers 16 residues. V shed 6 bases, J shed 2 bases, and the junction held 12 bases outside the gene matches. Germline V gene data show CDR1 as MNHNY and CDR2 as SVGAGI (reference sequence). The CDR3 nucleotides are TGTGCCAGCAGAGCGTACCAGGGGGCCGGCCCCTACGAGCAGTACTTC. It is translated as CASRAYQGAGPYEQYF.

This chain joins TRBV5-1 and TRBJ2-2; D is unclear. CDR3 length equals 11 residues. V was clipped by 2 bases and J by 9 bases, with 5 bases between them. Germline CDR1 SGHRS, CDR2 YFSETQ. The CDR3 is CASSFSRELFF. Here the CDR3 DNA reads TGCGCCAGCAGCTTTTCACGGGAGCTGTTTTTT. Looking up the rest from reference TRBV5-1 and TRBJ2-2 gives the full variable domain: KAGVTQTPRYLIKTRGQQVTLSCSPISGHRSVSWYQQTPGQGLQFLFEYFSETQRNKGNFPGRFSGRQFSNSRSEMNVSTLELGDSALYLCASSFSRELFFGEGSRLTVL.

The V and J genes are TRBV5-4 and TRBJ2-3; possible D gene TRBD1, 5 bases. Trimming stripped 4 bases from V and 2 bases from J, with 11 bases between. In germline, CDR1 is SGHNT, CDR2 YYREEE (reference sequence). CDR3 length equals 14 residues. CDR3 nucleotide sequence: TGTGCCAGCAGCGCCAGGGTGTCCACAGATACGCAGTATTTT. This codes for CASSARVSTDTQYF. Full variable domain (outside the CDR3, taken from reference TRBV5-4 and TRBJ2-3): ETGVTQSPTHLIKTRGQQVTLRCSSQSGHNTVSWYQQALGQGPQFIFQYYREEENGRGNFPPRFSGLQFPNYSSELNVNALELDDSALYLCASSARVSTDTQYFGPGTRLTVL.

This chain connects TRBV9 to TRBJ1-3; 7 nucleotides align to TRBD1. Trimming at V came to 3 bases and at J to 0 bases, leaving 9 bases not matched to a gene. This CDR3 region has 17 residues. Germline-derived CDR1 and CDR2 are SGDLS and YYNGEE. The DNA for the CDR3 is TGTGCCAGCAGCGGCCCGGACAGGATGGCCTCTGGAAACACCATATATTTT. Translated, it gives CASSGPDRMASGNTIYF.

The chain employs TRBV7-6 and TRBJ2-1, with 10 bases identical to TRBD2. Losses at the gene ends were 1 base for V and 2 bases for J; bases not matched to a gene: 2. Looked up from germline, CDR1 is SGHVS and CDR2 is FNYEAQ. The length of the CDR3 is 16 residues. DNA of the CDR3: TGTGCCAGCAGCTTAGTAACTAGCGGGACCTACAATGAGCAGTTCTTC. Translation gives CASSLVTSGTYNEQFF.

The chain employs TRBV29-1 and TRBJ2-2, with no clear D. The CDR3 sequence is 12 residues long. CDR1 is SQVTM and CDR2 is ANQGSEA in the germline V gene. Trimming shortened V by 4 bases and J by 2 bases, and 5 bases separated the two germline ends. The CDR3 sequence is CSVGRNTGELFF. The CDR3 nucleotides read TGCAGCGTTGGACGTAACACCGGGGAGCTGTTTTTT.

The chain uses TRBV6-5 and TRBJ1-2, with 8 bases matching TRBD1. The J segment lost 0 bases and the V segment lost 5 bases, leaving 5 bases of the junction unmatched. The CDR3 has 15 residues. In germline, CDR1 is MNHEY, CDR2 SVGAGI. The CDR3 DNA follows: TGTGCCAGCAGTCCCCGACAGGGGACTAACTATGGCTACACCTTC. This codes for CASSPRQGTNYGYTF.

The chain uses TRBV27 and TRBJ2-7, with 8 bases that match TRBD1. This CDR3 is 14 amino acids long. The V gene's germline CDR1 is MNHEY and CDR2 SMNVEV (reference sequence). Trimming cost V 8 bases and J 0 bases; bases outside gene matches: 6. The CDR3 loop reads CASQSGTGSYEQYF. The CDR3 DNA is TGTGCCAGCCAATCGGGGACAGGCTCCTACGAGCAGTACTTC.

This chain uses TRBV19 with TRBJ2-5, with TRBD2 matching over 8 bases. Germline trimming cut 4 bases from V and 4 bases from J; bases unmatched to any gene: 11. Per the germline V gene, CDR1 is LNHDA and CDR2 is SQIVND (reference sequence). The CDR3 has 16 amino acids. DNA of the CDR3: TGTGCCAGTAGTAACTCGGGGGGGCCTGGTGGAGAGACCCAGTACTTC. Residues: CASSNSGGPGGETQYF.

The CDR3 spells CASSQDIFDEQFF. CDR3 DNA sequence: TGTGCCAGCAGCCAAGACATATTCGATGAGCAGTTCTTC. J is TRBJ2-1 and V is TRBV14, with D uncertain. V was trimmed by 0 bases and J by 8 bases, leaving 8 bases between them. Per germline, CDR1 SGHDN and CDR2 FVKESK. The CDR3 has 13 amino acids.

The CDR3 reads CASSESDNSPLHF. For the CDR3, the DNA is TGTGCCAGCAGTGAATCAGATAATTCACCCCTCCACTTT. This chain links TRBV25-1 with TRBJ1-6; D is undetermined. CDR1 MGHDK and CDR2 SYGVNS come from the germline V gene. Trimming took off 1 base at V and 5 bases at J, with 3 bases between the two ends. The CDR3 extends over 13 amino acids. Based on the CDR3 plus reference TRBV25-1 and TRBJ1-6, the full variable domain is EADIYQTPRYLVIGTGKKITLECSQTMGHDKMYWYQQDPGMELHLIHYSYGVNSTEKGDLSSESTVSRIRTEHFPLTLESARPSHTSQYLCASSESDNSPLHFGNGTRLTVT.

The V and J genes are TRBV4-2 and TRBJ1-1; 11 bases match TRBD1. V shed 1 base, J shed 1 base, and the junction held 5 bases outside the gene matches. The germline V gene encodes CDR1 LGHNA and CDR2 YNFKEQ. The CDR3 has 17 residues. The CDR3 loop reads CASSQGTGGVWNTEAFF. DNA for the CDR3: TGTGCCAGCAGCCAAGGGACAGGGGGCGTTTGGAACACTGAAGCTTTCTTT.

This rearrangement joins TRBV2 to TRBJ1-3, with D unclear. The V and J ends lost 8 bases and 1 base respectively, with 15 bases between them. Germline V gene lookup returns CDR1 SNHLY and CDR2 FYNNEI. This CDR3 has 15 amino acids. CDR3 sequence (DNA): TGTGCCAGCGGTCTCCCCGCCGGATCTGGAAACACCATATATTTT. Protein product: CASGLPAGSGNTIYF.

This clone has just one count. The CDR3 DNA sequence: TGTGCCAGCAGCCTCCAAAGACAGGGAGGCCGGGAGCTGTTTTTT. Translation: CASSLQRQGGRELFF. This chain uses TRBV9 with TRBJ2-2; TRBD1 is a possible D gene (7 bases). This CDR3 region has 15 residues. The germline V gene encodes CDR1 SGDLS and CDR2 YYNGEE. V was pared by 4 bases and J by 9 bases, with 19 bases between.

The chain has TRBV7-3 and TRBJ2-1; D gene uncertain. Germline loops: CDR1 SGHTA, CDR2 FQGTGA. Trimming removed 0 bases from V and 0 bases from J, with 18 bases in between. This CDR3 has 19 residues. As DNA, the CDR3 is TGTGCCAGCAGCTTAACGTCGATCTATATGACCGGCTCCTACAATGAGCAGTTCTTC. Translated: CASSLTSIYMTGSYNEQFF.